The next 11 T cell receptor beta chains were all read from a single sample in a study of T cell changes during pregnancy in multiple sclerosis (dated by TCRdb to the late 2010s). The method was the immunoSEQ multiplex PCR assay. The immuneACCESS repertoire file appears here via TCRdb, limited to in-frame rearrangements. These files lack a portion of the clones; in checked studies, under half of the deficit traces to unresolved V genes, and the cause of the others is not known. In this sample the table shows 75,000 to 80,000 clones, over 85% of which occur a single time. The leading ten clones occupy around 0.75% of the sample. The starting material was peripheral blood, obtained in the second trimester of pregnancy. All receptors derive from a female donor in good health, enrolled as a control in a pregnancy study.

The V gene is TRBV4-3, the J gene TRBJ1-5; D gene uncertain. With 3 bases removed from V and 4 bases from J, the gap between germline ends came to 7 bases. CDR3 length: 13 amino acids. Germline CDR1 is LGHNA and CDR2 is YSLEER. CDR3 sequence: CASSQAENQPQHF. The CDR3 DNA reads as TGCGCCAGCAGCCAGGCCGAAAATCAGCCCCAGCATTTT.

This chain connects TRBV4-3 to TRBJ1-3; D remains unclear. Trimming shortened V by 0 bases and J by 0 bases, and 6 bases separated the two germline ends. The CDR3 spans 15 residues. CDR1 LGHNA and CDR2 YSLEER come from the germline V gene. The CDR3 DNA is TGCGCCAGCAGCCAAGACCCCCGCTCTGGAAACACCATATATTTT. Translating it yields CASSQDPRSGNTIYF.

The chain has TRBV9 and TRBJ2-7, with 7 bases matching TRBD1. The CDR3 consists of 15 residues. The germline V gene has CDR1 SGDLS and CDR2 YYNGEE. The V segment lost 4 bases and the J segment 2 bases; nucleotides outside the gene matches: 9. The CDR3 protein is CASSPRQGLTYEQYF. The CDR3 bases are TGTGCCAGCAGCCCAAGACAGGGTTTAACCTACGAGCAGTACTTC.

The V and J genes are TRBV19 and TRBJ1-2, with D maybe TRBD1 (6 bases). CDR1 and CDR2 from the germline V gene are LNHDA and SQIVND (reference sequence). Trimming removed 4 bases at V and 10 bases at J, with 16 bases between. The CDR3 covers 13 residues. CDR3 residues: CASSSPRTADYTF. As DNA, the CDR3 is TGTGCCAGTAGTAGTCCCAGGACAGCGGACTACACCTTC.

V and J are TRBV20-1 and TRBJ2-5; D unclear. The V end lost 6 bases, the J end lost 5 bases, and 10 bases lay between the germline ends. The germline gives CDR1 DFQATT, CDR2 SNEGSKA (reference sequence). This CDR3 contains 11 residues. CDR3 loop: CSAESEETQYF. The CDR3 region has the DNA TGCAGTGCCGAGTCCGAGGAGACCCAGTACTTC.

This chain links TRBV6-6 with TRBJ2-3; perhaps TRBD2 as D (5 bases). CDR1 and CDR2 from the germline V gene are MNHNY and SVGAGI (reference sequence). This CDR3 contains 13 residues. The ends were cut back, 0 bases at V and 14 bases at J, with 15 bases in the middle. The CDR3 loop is CASSYSSPGLGYF. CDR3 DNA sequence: TGTGCCAGCAGTTACTCGTCTCCGGGGTTGGGGTATTTT.

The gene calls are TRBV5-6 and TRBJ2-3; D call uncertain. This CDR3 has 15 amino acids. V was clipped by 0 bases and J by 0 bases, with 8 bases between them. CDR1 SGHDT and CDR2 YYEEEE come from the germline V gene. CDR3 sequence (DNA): TGTGCCAGCAGCTTGGTGGGCAGCAGCACAGATACGCAGTATTTT. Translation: CASSLVGSSTDTQYF.

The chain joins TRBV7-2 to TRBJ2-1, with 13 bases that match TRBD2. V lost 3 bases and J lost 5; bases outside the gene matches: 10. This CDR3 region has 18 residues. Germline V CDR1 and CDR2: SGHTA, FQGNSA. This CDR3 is CASSFHPGLAGSNNEQFF. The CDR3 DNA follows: TGTGCCAGCAGCTTCCACCCGGGACTAGCGGGGTCAAACAATGAGCAGTTCTTC.

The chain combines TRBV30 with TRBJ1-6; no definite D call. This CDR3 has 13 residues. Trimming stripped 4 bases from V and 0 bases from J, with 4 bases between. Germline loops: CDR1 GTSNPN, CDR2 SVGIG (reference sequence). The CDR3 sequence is CAWKSSYNSPLHF. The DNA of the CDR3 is TGTGCCTGGAAGAGCTCCTATAATTCACCCCTCCACTTT.

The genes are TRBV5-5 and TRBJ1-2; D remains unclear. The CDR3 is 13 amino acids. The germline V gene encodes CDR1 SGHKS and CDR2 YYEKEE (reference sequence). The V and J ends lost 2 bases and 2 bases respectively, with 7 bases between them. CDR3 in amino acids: CASSFGENYGYTF. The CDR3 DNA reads TGTGCCAGCAGCTTCGGGGAGAACTATGGCTACACCTTC.

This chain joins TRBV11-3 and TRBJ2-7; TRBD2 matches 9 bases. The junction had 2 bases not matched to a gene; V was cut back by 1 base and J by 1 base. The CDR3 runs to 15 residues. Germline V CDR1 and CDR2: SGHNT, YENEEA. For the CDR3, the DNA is TGTGCCAGCAGCTTAGGCGGACTAGCGTCCTACGAGCAGTACTTC. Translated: CASSLGGLASYEQYF.